These 19 T cell receptor beta chains originate from one sample sequenced in a study of T-cell memory formation after mild COVID-19 (dated by TCRdb to about 2021). Library generation was performed with 5' RACE. Reads for this sample came from an Illumina NovaSeq 6000. TCRdb's own reprocessing of the public reads used fastp at Q25 and MiXCR and kept productive beta chains. CDR3 protein sequences are deduplicated, and each keeps its most common genes and DNA. The sample data list hundreds of thousands of distinct CDR3 sequences, and about 20% of these were observed just once. Of the sample, around 9.2% is held by the ten largest clones. Sequencing was performed on PBMCs or a T cell subset sorted from them (not recorded which). The receptors were sampled from an adult woman who had mild COVID-19 (a few samples of this study predate the infection). The sample titles of this study are shuffled in the database, so cell type and time point are left out; the donor was told from shared clones.

There are a few counts of this clonotype. The chain links TRBV24-1 to TRBJ1-5, with D tentatively TRBD1 (5 bases). V gave up 3 bases and J gave up 5 bases, with 7 bases separating them. Germline assignment: CDR1 KGHDR and CDR2 SFDVKD. The CDR3 covers 13 residues. This CDR3 reads CATSDLGDQPQHF. The CDR3 DNA reads TGTGCCACCAGTGATCTAGGGGATCAGCCCCAGCATTTT.

The chain's CDR3 is CSVVRQGSTDTQYF. DNA for the CDR3: TGCAGCGTCGTCCGACAGGGAAGCACAGATACGCAGTATTTT. The chain has TRBV29-1 and TRBJ2-3, with TRBD1 matching over 7 bases. CDR1 SQVTM and CDR2 ANQGSEA come from the germline V gene. Unmatched junction bases numbered 6, after V lost 6 bases and J lost 0 bases. The CDR3 runs 14 residues.

This chain connects TRBV7-2 to TRBJ2-3; D unclear. The CDR3 contains 15 residues. V dropped 8 bases and J dropped 1 base, with 16 bases sitting between them. Germline assignment: CDR1 SGHTA and CDR2 FQGNSA. CDR3 amino acids: CASRSPGGRTDTQYF. CDR3 DNA: TGTGCCAGCCGCTCCCCGGGCGGACGCACAGATACGCAGTATTTT.

The rearrangement joins TRBV3-1 to TRBJ1-1; the D is unclear. CDR1 is LGHDT, CDR2 YNNKEL, per germline (reference sequence). V was trimmed by 4 bases and J by 7 bases, leaving 13 bases between them. The CDR3 contains 13 residues. DNA of the CDR3: TGTGCCAGCAGCCTAGGGCAACGGGGTGAAGCTTTCTTT. This translates into CASSLGQRGEAFF.

This clonotype has just one count. V usage is TRBV4-3 and J usage is TRBJ2-4; 7 bases agree with TRBD2. The CDR3 covers 15 residues. CDR1 and CDR2 (germline): LGHNA, YSLEER. V gave up 1 base and J gave up 8 bases; unmatched junction bases: 8. The CDR3 bases are TGCGCCAGCAGCCAAGCCGGGACTACCATGGACATTCAGTACTTC. Its protein is CASSQAGTTMDIQYF.

The chain joins TRBV11-2 to TRBJ2-3; D remains unclear. The CDR3 runs 18 residues. Per germline, CDR1 SGHAT and CDR2 FQNNGV. V lost 0 bases and J lost 0, with 16 bases in between. The CDR3 sequence is CASSLDLFGAESTDTQYF. The CDR3 nucleotides read TGTGCCAGCAGCTTAGATCTCTTTGGAGCTGAGAGCACAGATACGCAGTATTTT.

The chain employs TRBV30 and TRBJ2-1; D is undetermined. The CDR3 sequence is 11 residues long. V was cut by 3 bases and J by 9 bases, with 9 bases left in between. CDR1 is GTSNPN, CDR2 SVGIG, per germline (reference sequence). The CDR3 nucleotides are TGTGCCTGGAGACTGGGTGGTGAGCAGTTCTTC. Translation: CAWRLGGEQFF.

In this sample, this clonotype turned up once. V gene TRBV3-1 combines with J gene TRBJ2-4; 7 bases match TRBD1. The CDR3 runs to 15 residues. The germline V gene encodes CDR1 LGHDT and CDR2 YNNKEL (reference sequence). V shed 5 bases, J shed 7 bases, and the junction held 11 bases outside the gene matches. DNA of the CDR3: TGTGCCAGCAGCTTACAGGGGCAATCCCACAACATTCAGTACTTC. It codes for CASSLQGQSHNIQYF.

The genes are TRBV5-1 and TRBJ2-7; D may be TRBD1 (5 bases). Germline values: CDR1 SGHRS, CDR2 YFSETQ. V was trimmed by 4 bases and J by 3 bases, leaving 17 bases between them. The CDR3 is 15 amino acids. Here the CDR3 reads CASSPAGNNRYEQYF. In DNA form, the CDR3 reads TGCGCCAGCAGCCCAGCAGGGAACAACCGCTACGAGCAGTACTTC.

This clonotype was detected ten times or more. This chain uses TRBV5-6 with TRBJ1-5; TRBD1 aligns across 8 bases. The CDR3 consists of 14 residues. Looked up from germline, CDR1 is SGHDT and CDR2 is YYEEEE. J lost 5 bases, V lost 0 bases, and 1 base had no gene match. In DNA, the CDR3 is TGTGCCAGCAGCTTGGCAGGGGGCGATCAGCCCCAGCATTTT. Its translation: CASSLAGGDQPQHF.

CDR3 in amino acids: CASSPQVSNTEAFF. For the CDR3, the DNA is TGTGCCAGCAGCCCGCAGGTGTCAAACACTGAAGCTTTCTTT. The V and J genes are TRBV7-9 and TRBJ1-1, with unresolved D. V lost 5 bases, J lost 2 bases, and 12 bases lay in between. There are 14 residues in the CDR3. Germline CDR1 reads SEHNR; CDR2 reads FQNEAQ (reference sequence). The entire variable domain, with the rest obtained from reference TRBV7-9 and TRBJ1-1, is as follows: DTGVSQNPRHKITKRGQNVTFRCDPISEHNRLYWYRQTLGQGPEFLTYFQNEAQLEKSRLLSDRFSAERPKGSFSTLEIQRTEQGDSAMYLCASSPQVSNTEAFFGQGTRLTVV.

Concerning this clonotype itself: A read error may produce the germline difference seen at one junction end. The CDR3 coding sequence is TGTGCCAGCAGGCCCCACACAGGGGAGCCTGTCGACTTC. Translated, it gives CASRPHTGEPVDF. The chain has TRBV6-6 and TRBJ2-7; 7 bases map to TRBD1. Germline-derived CDR1 and CDR2 are MNHNY and SVGAGI (reference sequence). The CDR3 length is 13 residues.

The table lists this clonotype with a few counts. The rearrangement links TRBV20-1 to TRBJ2-4, with D perhaps matching TRBD2 (5 bases). Trimming cost V 3 bases and J 7 bases, with 16 bases left between them. The CDR3 consists of 14 residues. Germline V CDR1 and CDR2: DFQATT, SNEGSKA (reference sequence). The CDR3 DNA sequence: TGCAGTGCTAGCCGCCACGGGGTGAGGAACATTCAGTACTTC. It codes for CSASRHGVRNIQYF.

This clonotype was counted between two and nine times. CDR3 sequence: CSVDGWTGAADTQYF. Written as DNA, the CDR3 is TGCAGCGTTGACGGGTGGACAGGGGCAGCAGATACGCAGTATTTT. J is TRBJ2-3 and V is TRBV29-1; TRBD1 matches 9 bases. There are 15 residues in the CDR3. CDR1 is SQVTM and CDR2 is ANQGSEA in the germline V gene. Losses at the gene ends were 3 bases for V and 4 bases for J; bases not matched to a gene: 8.

This clonotype was recorded a few times. This rearrangement joins TRBV7-2 to TRBJ2-3; D not certain. The length of the CDR3 is 13 residues. The V and J ends lost 1 base and 5 bases respectively, with 7 bases between them. Germline V CDR1 and CDR2: SGHTA, FQGNSA. As DNA, the CDR3 is TGTGCCAGCAGCTTAGTTGTGAAAGATACGCAGTATTTT. Its translation is CASSLVVKDTQYF. Together with reference TRBV7-2 and TRBJ2-3, the CDR3 gives the full variable domain: GAGVSQSPSNKVTEKGKDVELRCDPISGHTALYWYRQSLGQGLEFLIYFQGNSAPDKSGLPSDRFSAERTGGSVSTLTIQRTQQEDSAVYLCASSLVVKDTQYFGPGTRLTVL.

Only a few counts were recorded for this clonotype. The genes are TRBV5-6 and TRBJ2-3, with D perhaps matching TRBD2 (5 bases). Germline V gene sequence: CDR1 SGHDT, CDR2 YYEEEE. The CDR3 contains 14 residues. The V and J ends lost 6 bases and 4 bases respectively, with 15 bases between them. In nucleotides, the CDR3 is TGTGCCAGCACCTCCCTAGCCGACGCAGATACGCAGTATTTT. This translates into CASTSLADADTQYF.

The CDR3 region has the DNA TGCAGCGCCTTGACAGGGCGGAGGGTGTACACTGAAGCTTTCTTT. Translated: CSALTGRRVYTEAFF. The rearrangement links TRBV29-1 to TRBJ1-1; TRBD1 matches at 7 bases. Germline CDR1 reads SQVTM; CDR2 reads ANQGSEA. This CDR3 comprises 15 residues. Trimming at V came to 7 bases and at J to 3 bases, leaving 14 bases not matched to a gene.

This clonotype was found many times. The rearrangement joins TRBV4-1 to TRBJ2-3; D remains ambiguous. V dropped 1 base and J dropped 4 bases, with 12 bases sitting between them. This CDR3 comprises 15 residues. The V gene's germline CDR1 is MGHRA and CDR2 YSYEKL. The CDR3 is CASSQVNPSPDTQYF. CDR3 DNA: TGCGCCAGCAGCCAAGTGAATCCGAGCCCAGATACGCAGTATTTT.

This clonotype was observed a handful of times. The chain has TRBV7-8 and TRBJ2-5, with D perhaps being TRBD1 or TRBD2 (5 bases each). CDR1 SGHVS and CDR2 FQNEAQ come from the germline V gene. V gave up 11 bases and J gave up 0 bases, with 10 bases separating them. This CDR3 is 12 amino acids long. The CDR3 protein is CAGRGDQETQYF. CDR3 bases: TGTGCCGGGAGAGGGGACCAAGAGACCCAGTACTTC.